This TCR beta chain appears in the sequencing data of a study of human T cells and chemical hapten exposure. Study-wide context: Diphenylcyclopropenone was administered weekly to the scalp of patients throughout the approximately 23-week study.

As regards this clonotype: A much larger clone differs from this one at a single base, so this may be a read error.

Described time point: patch test 1, 2 weeks after DPC sensitization. This sample's treatment: therapeutic diphenylcyclopropenone sensitization with weekly scalp DPC. Within the library, unique molecular identifiers were attached to each individual cDNA molecule. TCRdb analysed the RACE reads with MiXCR anew, one entry per CDR3 protein. The table records tens of thousands of distinct CDR3 sequences, about 12% of them present only once. Per the germline V gene, CDR1 is SNHLY and CDR2 is FYNNEI. With 3 bases removed from V and 12 bases from J, the gap between germline ends came to 18 bases. CDR3 length: 14 residues.

The genes are TRBV2 and TRBJ2-1; D remains ambiguous. The sequencing here drew on whole blood, taken in connection with sensitization to the hapten diphenylcyclopropenone (DPC). The clonotype originates from a woman in her sixties with alopecia areata. Some clones in this sample may be carry-over from other donors' samples. CDR3 in DNA: TGTGCCAGCAGTGACCCGGGCCTTAGCCGTGTGCAGTTCTTC. It translates to CASSDPGLSRVQFF.